This entry concerns a single TCR beta chain. These data originate in a study of control samples from healthy donors and cancer patients. Trimming shortened V by 4 bases and J by 7 bases, and 27 bases separated the two germline ends. The CDR3 sequence is 18 residues long. CDR1 and CDR2 from the germline V gene are SEHNR and FQNEAQ (reference sequence). The data were produced by immunoSEQ multiplex PCR, yet TCRdb's version contains in-frame clones alone and is incomplete. Of just under 150,000 clones listed, about nine tenths are singletons. V usage is TRBV7-9 and J usage is TRBJ2-3; the D gene is possibly TRBD2 (6 bases). This clonotype originated in a man aged 30-40 years in good health. Material for sequencing was blood. This CDR3 reads CASSSNPALLARMNTQYF. CDR3 DNA sequence: TGTGCCAGCAGCTCCAACCCAGCTCTACTAGCACGGATGAATACGCAGTATTTT. The full variable domain, completed using reference TRBV7-9 and TRBJ2-3, is DTGVSQNPRHKITKRGQNVTFRCDPISEHNRLYWYRQTLGQGPEFLTYFQNEAQLEKSRLLSDRFSAERPKGSFSTLEIQRTEQGDSAMYLCASSSNPALLARMNTQYFGPGTRLTVL.